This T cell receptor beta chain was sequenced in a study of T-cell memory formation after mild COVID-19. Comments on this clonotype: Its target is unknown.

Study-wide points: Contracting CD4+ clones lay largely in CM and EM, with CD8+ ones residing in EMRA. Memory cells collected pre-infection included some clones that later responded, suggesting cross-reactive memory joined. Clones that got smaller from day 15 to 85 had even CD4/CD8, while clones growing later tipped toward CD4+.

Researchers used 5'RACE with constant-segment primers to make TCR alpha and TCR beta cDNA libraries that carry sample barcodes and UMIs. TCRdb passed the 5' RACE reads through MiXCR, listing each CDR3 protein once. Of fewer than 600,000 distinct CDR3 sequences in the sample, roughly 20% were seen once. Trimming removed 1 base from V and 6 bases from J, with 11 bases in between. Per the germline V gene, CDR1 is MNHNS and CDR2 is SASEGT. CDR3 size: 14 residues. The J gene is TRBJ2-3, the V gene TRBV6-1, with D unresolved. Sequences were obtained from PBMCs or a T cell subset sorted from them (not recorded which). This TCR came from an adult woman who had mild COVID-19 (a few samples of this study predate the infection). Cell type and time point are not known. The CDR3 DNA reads TGTGCCAGCAGTGAAGGCCCCCTGATCGATACGCAGTATTTT. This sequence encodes CASSEGPLIDTQYF.